The T cell receptor (beta chain) described here comes from a study of T-cell reconstitution after alpha-beta-depleted transplantation in children. Trimming at V came to 0 bases and at J to 8 bases, leaving 7 bases not matched to a gene. Germline loops: CDR1 MNHEY, CDR2 SVGAGI. The CDR3 sequence is 18 residues long. For TCRbeta, the library was prepared with unique molecular identifiers. In TCRdb, the PCR reads were re-called with MiXCR into one record per CDR3 protein. The sample gives hundreds of thousands of distinct CDR3 sequences, 15% to 20% of which show up once; roughly 5% is in the top ten. This clonotype came up a few times.

The rearrangement joins TRBV6-5 to TRBJ2-1, with 16 bases identical to TRBD2. Sequencing was performed on PBMCs, mostly from graft donor cells, taken 360 days after TCRalphabeta/CD19-depleted stem cell transplant. This TCR was recovered from a male patient under 18 who had a stem cell transplant for acute lymphoblastic leukemia, so the T cells may come from the graft donor. Here the CDR3 DNA reads TGTGCCAGCAGTTACTCGGGGACTAGCGGGAGGGCGGTCGATGAGCAGTTCTTC. Translation: CASSYSGTSGRAVDEQFF.